The clone carrying this T cell receptor beta chain was observed many times. No antigen is known for it. The data originate from a study of T cell repertoires in cytomegalovirus infection. Study information: From public TCR beta signatures came an indication of both CMV infection and matching HLA type.

TCRdb itself ran the reads through MiXCR, one entry per CDR3 protein. The sample contains roughly 720,000 distinct CDR3 sequences, 35% to 40% of which appear only once. This CDR3 is built from 13 residues. Trimming removed 8 bases from V and 2 bases from J, with 12 bases in between. Germline V CDR1 and CDR2: SGHVS, FQNEAQ. Study-wide results and limits: CMV-specific HLA-C-restricted TCR beta clonotypes dominated the ex vivo response. Summed public TCR beta family frequency identified CMV carriers bearing the relevant HLA.

The chain couples TRBV7-8 to TRBJ1-2; D might be TRBD1 (6 bases). This TCR was sampled from a human donor in good health (CMV status not recorded). Some clones in this sample may be carry-over from other donors' samples. The sample was PBMCs. The CDR3 loop reads CASSRGGNYGYTF. The CDR3 coding sequence is TGTGCCAGCTCGAGGGGGGGGAACTATGGCTACACCTTC.